This paragraph covers one TCR beta chain sequence. The data originate from a study of blood T cell repertoires in COVID-19. Study in general: Collection of acute and convalescent COVID-19 samples took place in the United States, Italy and Spain. T cells, B-cell-depleted T cells, or PBMCs provided the cDNA or gDNA that served as material.

As handled by the study authors: From reference gene primer amplification, estimates of nucleated cell counts were derived. Generated by immunoSEQ multiplex PCR, the TCRdb table keeps only in-frame clones and is missing some. V, J and clone size are taken as reported in that table, and D and trimming were inferred from the DNA itself. The table shows about 150,000 clones, with around 86% occurring only once. Germline CDR1 and CDR2: SGHRS and YFSETQ. CDR3 length equals 15 residues. V was clipped by 0 bases and J by 6 bases; unmatched bases: 7. This chain joins TRBV5-1 and TRBJ2-7; 9 bases line up with TRBD1. This clonotype was obtained from a man between 65 and 85 years old with acute or convalescent COVID-19. Source material: peripheral blood. This CDR3 is CASSLGDRDFSEQYF. In nucleotides, the CDR3 is TGCGCCAGCAGCTTGGGGGACAGGGATTTTTCCGAGCAGTACTTC.